This T cell receptor beta chain was sequenced during a study of T cell responses to AZD1222 COVID-19 vaccine. Whole-study findings and limits: Only after the peak T cell response were repertoires sampled.

Second-dose groups at about 4 or about 12 weeks were pooled. Clones were sequenced by immunoSEQ multiplex PCR, and TCRdb holds only the in-frame ones, with some missing. Of roughly 24,000 clones listed, just over 85% are singletons. The ends were cut back, 6 bases at V and 8 bases at J, with 14 bases in the middle. The CDR3 spans 14 residues. CDR1 is MNHEY and CDR2 is SVGEGT in the germline V gene. A note on this clone: Antigen specificity is unknown.

The chain combines TRBV6-2 or TRBV6-3 with TRBJ1-6, with D unresolved. The sample was peripheral blood, taken 28 days after the second AZD1222 dose. This clonotype originated in an adult who received the AZD1222 COVID-19 vaccine. CDR3 bases: TGTGCCAGCAGCTTTTCCCGGCTGGATTCACCCCTCCACTTT. This codes for CASSFSRLDSPLHF.